Presented here are 23 T cell receptor beta chains from one specimen sequenced in a study of T cell repertoires in cytomegalovirus infection. TCRdb re-called the reads with MiXCR, one entry per CDR3 protein. The sample yields fewer than 650,000 distinct CDR3 sequences, 40% seen once. No antigens are known for them. Sequenced here: cultured PBMCs, sampled from culture after CMV antigen stimulation. The receptors stem from a human donor in good health (CMV status not recorded). Some clones in this sample may be carry-over from other donors' samples.

The chain uses TRBV7-8 and TRBJ1-4; weak D call: TRBD1 (6 bases). The germline V gene has CDR1 SGHVS and CDR2 FQNEAQ. The V end lost 3 bases, the J end lost 3 bases, and 11 bases lay between the germline ends. The CDR3 is 15 residues long. CDR3 sequence (DNA): TGTGCCAGCAGCTTTCAGGGGAGGGCTAATGAAAAACTGTTTTTT. Translating it yields CASSFQGRANEKLFF.

The chain recombines TRBV12-3 or TRBV12-4 with TRBJ2-3; weak D call: TRBD2 (6 bases). V was pared by 10 bases and J by 12 bases, with 20 bases between. There are 12 residues in the CDR3. The CDR3 loop reads CATRTPTSSQYF. The DNA for the CDR3 is TGTGCCACCAGGACCCCGACTAGTTCTCAGTATTTT.

V is TRBV7-8 and J is TRBJ2-5; tentative D call: TRBD2 (5 bases). Germline V CDR1 and CDR2: SGHVS, FQNEAQ. V lost 1 base and J lost 4, with 13 bases in between. The CDR3 contains 15 residues. This CDR3 reads CASSLGAERLETQYF. The CDR3 nucleotides are TGTGCCAGCAGCTTAGGAGCGGAGAGGCTAGAGACCCAGTACTTC.

This clonotype was seen a handful of times. This chain links TRBV7-2 with TRBJ1-2; 10 nucleotides line up with TRBD1. This CDR3 has 17 residues. V was clipped by 5 bases and J by 4 bases; unmatched bases: 13. CDR1 SGHTA and CDR2 FQGNSA come from the germline V gene. In DNA, the CDR3 is TGTGCCAGCAGCACGAGACAGGGGGCCGCGTTGGGCTATGGCTACACCTTC. Amino acid sequence: CASSTRQGAALGYGYTF.

The chain has TRBV20-1 and TRBJ1-5; 9 bases map to TRBD1. CDR3 size: 14 residues. The trim removed 6 bases at V and 5 bases at J, leaving 8 bases unmatched. In germline, CDR1 is DFQATT, CDR2 SNEGSKA (reference sequence). The CDR3: CSAPGQGSYQPQHF. CDR3 DNA: TGCAGTGCGCCCGGACAGGGGTCCTATCAGCCCCAGCATTTT.

This chain links TRBV5-6 with TRBJ1-2; tentatively, D is TRBD1 (6 bases). The germline V and J ends were trimmed by 2 bases and 6 bases, with 11 bases remaining between them. Germline lookup yields CDR1 SGHDT and CDR2 YYEEEE. The CDR3 length is 13 residues. The CDR3 is CASSFAGANGYTF. The CDR3 DNA sequence: TGTGCCAGCAGCTTTGCGGGGGCAAATGGCTACACCTTC.

This sequence joins TRBV20-1 and TRBJ1-1, with TRBD1 as a possible D gene (5 bases). V was pared by 3 bases and J by 5 bases, with 19 bases between. The CDR3 spans 15 residues. In germline, CDR1 is DFQATT, CDR2 SNEGSKA (reference sequence). Here the CDR3 reads CSARARSISGTEAFF. The DNA for the CDR3 is TGCAGTGCTAGGGCACGATCGATCTCAGGGACTGAAGCTTTCTTT.

The chain employs TRBV7-8 and TRBJ2-5; tentative D call: TRBD1 (5 bases). The CDR3 has 15 amino acids. Germline CDR1 and CDR2: SGHVS and FQNEAQ. The ends were cut back, 4 bases at V and 5 bases at J, with 17 bases in the middle. The DNA for the CDR3 is TGTGCCAGCAGCTCAAGACAGATAACAATGGAGACCCAGTACTTC. Amino acid sequence: CASSSRQITMETQYF.

This clonotype was observed a few times. The chain recombines TRBV12-3 or TRBV12-4 with TRBJ2-1; 9 nucleotides agree with TRBD2. After removal of 3 bases from V and 13 bases from J, the junction contained 10 bases not matched to a gene. The CDR3 has 14 residues. The DNA of the CDR3 is TGTGCCAGCAGTTTCCCAGTGGCGACTAGCGGTCAGTTCTTC. Amino acids: CASSFPVATSGQFF.

The gene calls are TRBV28 and TRBJ2-1, with 9 bases matching TRBD1. From germline, CDR1 is MDHEN and CDR2 SYDVKM. The CDR3 covers 16 residues. Trimming took 0 bases from V and 8 from J; bases not matched to a gene: 8. The CDR3 nucleotides are TGTGCCAGCAGTTTATGGACGGGACAGGGAAGGGATGAGCAGTTCTTC. Translated, it gives CASSLWTGQGRDEQFF.

V and J are TRBV12-3 or TRBV12-4 and TRBJ1-1; D might be TRBD1 (6 bases). The germline V and J ends were trimmed by 3 bases and 5 bases, with 13 bases remaining between them. The CDR3 contains 14 residues. CDR3 loop: CASSFSWGATEAFF. The CDR3 DNA reads TGTGCCAGCAGTTTTTCGTGGGGGGCGACTGAAGCTTTCTTT.

This clonotype has a count of ten or more. The CDR3 spells CASSMGLMNTEAFF. The CDR3 coding sequence is TGTGCCAGCAGCATGGGACTGATGAACACTGAAGCTTTCTTT. V is TRBV7-8 and J is TRBJ1-1, with D possibly matching TRBD1 (5 bases). The germline gives CDR1 SGHVS, CDR2 FQNEAQ. The CDR3 runs 14 residues. V lost 5 bases, J lost 0 bases, and 10 bases lay in between.

This sequence joins TRBV24-1 and TRBJ2-2; 9 nucleotides line up with TRBD2. Germline V gives CDR1 KGHDR, CDR2 SFDVKD. This CDR3 spans 14 amino acids. V was clipped by 5 bases and J by 4 bases; unmatched bases: 1. CDR3 bases: TGTGCCACCAGTGGTAGCGGGAGCACCGGGGAGCTGTTTTTT. Its protein product is CATSGSGSTGELFF.

This chain uses TRBV20-1 with TRBJ2-3; the D gene is possibly TRBD2 (5 bases). Per germline, CDR1 DFQATT and CDR2 SNEGSKA (reference sequence). The CDR3 sequence is 11 residues long. V lost 6 bases, J lost 4 bases, and 8 bases lay in between. The CDR3 loop reads CSAGGADTQYF. The CDR3 bases are TGCAGTGCAGGAGGCGCAGATACGCAGTATTTT.

V is TRBV19 and J is TRBJ2-7; 13 bases are shared with TRBD2. With 6 bases clipped from V and 5 bases from J, the junction kept 10 bases outside the gene matches. The germline CDR1 and CDR2 sequences are LNHDA and SQIVND (reference sequence). The CDR3 runs to 16 residues. The CDR3 region is CASRGRTSGRANEQYF. The CDR3 DNA reads as TGTGCCAGTAGGGGCCGAACTAGCGGGAGGGCCAACGAGCAGTACTTC.

The chain uses TRBV7-2 and TRBJ2-7; D remains ambiguous. V was pared by 2 bases and J by 6 bases, with 5 bases between. Germline V gene data show CDR1 as SGHTA and CDR2 as FQGNSA. The CDR3 contains 11 residues. DNA of the CDR3: TGTGCCAGCAGCTTATTTCTCGAGCAGTACTTC. It is translated as CASSLFLEQYF.

Here the CDR3 reads CASVTGWGQAFF. The DNA for the CDR3 is TGTGCCAGCGTCACAGGGTGGGGACAAGCTTTCTTT. The chain recombines TRBV25-1 with TRBJ1-1; TRBD1 might be the D (6 bases). V lost 8 bases to trimming and J lost 9 bases, with 16 bases between them. This CDR3 comprises 12 residues. CDR1 is MGHDK and CDR2 is SYGVNS in the germline V gene.

The chain combines TRBV5-4 with TRBJ2-1, with 11 positions matching TRBD2. The CDR3 is made up of 15 amino acids. V was clipped by 0 bases and J by 9 bases; unmatched bases: 5. CDR1 and CDR2 from the germline V gene are SGHNT and YYREEE (reference sequence). The CDR3, as DNA: TGTGCCAGCAGCTTGGACCTAGCGGGGGGTATTGAGCAGTTCTTC. This codes for CASSLDLAGGIEQFF.

This sequence joins TRBV30 and TRBJ2-5; 8 bases fit TRBD1. Per germline, CDR1 GTSNPN and CDR2 SVGIG (reference sequence). Trimming took 8 bases from V and 7 from J; bases not matched to a gene: 21. This CDR3 comprises 16 residues. As DNA, the CDR3 is TGTGCCGGGACTCTTGTTGCGACAGGGGCAAGGAGGACCCAGTACTTC. Translation gives CAGTLVATGARRTQYF.

The V and J genes are TRBV6-6 and TRBJ2-7, with D uncertain. Germline lookup yields CDR1 MNHNY and CDR2 SVGAGI (reference sequence). This CDR3 is 11 amino acids long. The germline V and J ends were trimmed by 8 bases and 3 bases, with 8 bases remaining between them. The CDR3 is CASLGIYEQYF. CDR3 coding DNA: TGTGCCAGCCTCGGTATCTACGAGCAGTACTTC.

CDR3 DNA sequence: TGCAGTGCCCCCAACAGGGATTCATCCTACGAGCAGTACTTC. It translates to CSAPNRDSSYEQYF. The chain employs TRBV20-1 and TRBJ2-7; possibly TRBD1 for D (6 bases). The CDR3 loop spans 14 amino acids. V was shortened by 6 bases and J by 1 base, with 16 bases between the two germline ends. The germline V gene has CDR1 DFQATT and CDR2 SNEGSKA (reference sequence).

The rearrangement uses TRBV7-4 and TRBJ1-2; TRBD1 aligns across 7 bases. Per the germline V gene, CDR1 is SGHVT and CDR2 is SQSDAQ. The J segment lost 3 bases and the V segment lost 7 bases, leaving 8 bases of the junction unmatched. This CDR3 region has 14 residues. In nucleotides, the CDR3 is TGTGCCAGCACCTACCAGGGGGTCGACTATGGCTACACCTTC. Protein sequence: CASTYQGVDYGYTF.

This clonotype was seen a handful of times. V usage is TRBV7-2 and J usage is TRBJ1-1; D unresolved. V was trimmed by 0 bases and J by 0 bases, leaving 11 bases between them. Germline assignment: CDR1 SGHTA and CDR2 FQGNSA. This CDR3 comprises 16 residues. CDR3 DNA: TGTGCCAGCAGCTTAGCGTTACGGCTCATGAACACTGAAGCTTTCTTT. Protein: CASSLALRLMNTEAFF.